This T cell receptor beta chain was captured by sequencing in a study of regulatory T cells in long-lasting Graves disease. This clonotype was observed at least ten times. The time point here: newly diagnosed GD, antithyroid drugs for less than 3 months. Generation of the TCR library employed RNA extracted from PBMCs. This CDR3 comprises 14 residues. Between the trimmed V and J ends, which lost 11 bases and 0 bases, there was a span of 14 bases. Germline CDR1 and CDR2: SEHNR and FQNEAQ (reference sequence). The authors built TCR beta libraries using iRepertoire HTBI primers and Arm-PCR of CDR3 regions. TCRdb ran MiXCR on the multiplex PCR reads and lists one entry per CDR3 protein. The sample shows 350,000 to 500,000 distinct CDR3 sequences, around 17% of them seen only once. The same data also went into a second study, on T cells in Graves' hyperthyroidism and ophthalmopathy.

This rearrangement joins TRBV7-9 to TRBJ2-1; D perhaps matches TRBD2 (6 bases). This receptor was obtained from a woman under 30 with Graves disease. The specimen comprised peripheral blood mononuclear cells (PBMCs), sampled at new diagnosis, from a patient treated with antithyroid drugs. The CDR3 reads CAGTALSSYNEQFF. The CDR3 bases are TGTGCCGGGACTGCGCTGAGCTCCTACAATGAGCAGTTCTTC.